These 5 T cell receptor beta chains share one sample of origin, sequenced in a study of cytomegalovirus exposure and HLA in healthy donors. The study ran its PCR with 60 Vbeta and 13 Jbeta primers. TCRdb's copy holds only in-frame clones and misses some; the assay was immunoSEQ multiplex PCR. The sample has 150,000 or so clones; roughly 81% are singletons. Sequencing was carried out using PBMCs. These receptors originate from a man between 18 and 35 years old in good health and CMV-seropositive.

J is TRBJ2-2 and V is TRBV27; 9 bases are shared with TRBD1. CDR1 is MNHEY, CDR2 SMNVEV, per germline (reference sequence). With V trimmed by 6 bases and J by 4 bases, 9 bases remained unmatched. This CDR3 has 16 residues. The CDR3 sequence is CASRNPGQGITGELFF. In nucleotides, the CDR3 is TGTGCCAGCAGGAATCCGGGACAGGGAATCACCGGGGAGCTGTTTTTT.

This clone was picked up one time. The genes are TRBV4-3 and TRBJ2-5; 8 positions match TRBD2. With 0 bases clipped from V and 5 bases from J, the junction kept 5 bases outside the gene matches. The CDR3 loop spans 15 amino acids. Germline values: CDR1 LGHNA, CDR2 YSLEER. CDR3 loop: CASSQERGGRETQYF. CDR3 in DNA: TGCGCCAGCAGCCAAGAACGGGGGGGACGGGAGACCCAGTACTTC.

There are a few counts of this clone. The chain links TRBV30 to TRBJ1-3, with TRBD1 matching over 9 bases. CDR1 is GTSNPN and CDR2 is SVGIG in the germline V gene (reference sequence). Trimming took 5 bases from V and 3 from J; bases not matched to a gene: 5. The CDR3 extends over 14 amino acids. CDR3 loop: CAWGTGGFGNTIYF. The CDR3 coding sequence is TGTGCCTGGGGAACAGGGGGCTTTGGAAACACCATATATTTT.

The DNA for the CDR3 is TGCGCCACCTCTTGGACCGGGACGAACACCGGGGAGCTGTTTTTT. Translated: CATSWTGTNTGELFF. The chain employs TRBV5-1 and TRBJ2-2, with a possible D match to TRBD2 (5 bases). V lost 9 bases to trimming and J lost 0 bases, with 15 bases between them. The germline gives CDR1 SGHRS, CDR2 YFSETQ. The CDR3 length is 15 residues.

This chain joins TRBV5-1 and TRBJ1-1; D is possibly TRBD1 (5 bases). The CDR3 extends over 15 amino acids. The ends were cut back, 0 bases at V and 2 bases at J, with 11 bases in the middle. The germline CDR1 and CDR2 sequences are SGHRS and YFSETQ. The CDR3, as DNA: TGCGCCAGCAGCTTGGTAGGCAGGGCAAACACTGAAGCTTTCTTT. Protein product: CASSLVGRANTEAFF.